This passage covers 12 T cell receptor beta chains from one sample sequenced in a study of T cells in tumors after PD-1 blockade (dated by TCRdb to about 2019). Library preparation used the immunoSEQ multiplex PCR assay. TCRdb holds this immuneACCESS table with in-frame rearrangements only. Some clones are missing; in checked studies, unresolved V genes explain under half, and the rest has no known cause. This sample is represented by over 60,000 clones; less than 85% of them were singletons. The biggest ten clones account for about 4.4% of the sample. This specimen's time point label, interpreted: after anti-PD-1 therapy. Source: PBMCs, taken after anti-PD-1 treatment. Receptors originate from a human donor with basal cell carcinoma.

This chain joins TRBV24-1 and TRBJ1-2; the match to TRBD1 covers 10 bases. The CDR3 extends over 14 amino acids. V gave up 4 bases and J gave up 6 bases; unmatched junction bases: 4. Germline V gives CDR1 KGHDR, CDR2 SFDVKD. The CDR3 DNA is TGTGCCACCAGTGACCGAGGGACAGGGGATGGCTACACCTTC. Encoded protein: CATSDRGTGDGYTF.

This clone was seen a few times. The V gene is TRBV7-8, the J gene TRBJ1-5; D may be TRBD1 (6 bases). Germline V CDR1 and CDR2: SGHVS, FQNEAQ. CDR3 length: 15 amino acids. The ends were cut back, 5 bases at V and 11 bases at J, with 22 bases in the middle. CDR3 amino acids: CASSRDLRQESAQHF. The CDR3 bases are TGTGCCAGCAGCCGAGATCTCAGACAGGAATCAGCCCAGCATTTT.

The chain recombines TRBV27 with TRBJ2-1, with 12 bases matching TRBD2. Germline V gene data show CDR1 as MNHEY and CDR2 as SMNVEV (reference sequence). The V gene end was trimmed by 8 bases and the J gene end by 1 base; junction bases not matched to a gene: 6. This CDR3 comprises 16 residues. The CDR3 sequence is CASGLAGGPSYNEQFF. In DNA form, the CDR3 reads TGTGCCAGCGGCCTAGCGGGGGGGCCTTCCTACAATGAGCAGTTCTTC.

V usage is TRBV3-1 (or the pseudogene TRBV3-2) and J usage is TRBJ2-5; 8 nucleotides match TRBD1. The trim removed 4 bases at V and 5 bases at J, leaving 9 bases unmatched. The CDR3 runs 15 residues. Germline lookup yields CDR1 LGHDT and CDR2 YNNKEL (reference sequence). CDR3 in amino acids: CASSLGDRIMETQYF. The CDR3 DNA sequence: TGTGCCAGCAGCCTGGGGGACAGGATTATGGAGACCCAGTACTTC.

The genes are TRBV4-1 and TRBJ1-1; no definite D call. Germline assignment: CDR1 MGHRA and CDR2 YSYEKL. This CDR3 region has 15 residues. With 0 bases removed from V and 1 base from J, the gap between germline ends came to 9 bases. The DNA of the CDR3 is TGCGCCAGCAGCCAAGACGGACGGAAGAACACTGAAGCTTTCTTT. Encoded protein: CASSQDGRKNTEAFF.

The rearrangement uses TRBV7-2 and TRBJ1-1; perhaps TRBD1 as D (6 bases). The CDR3 contains 14 residues. Looked up from germline, CDR1 is SGHTA and CDR2 is FQGNSA. V lost 5 bases, J lost 8 bases, and 18 bases lay in between. The CDR3 region has the DNA TGTGCCAGCAGCAAATACGCACAGGGTACCGAAGCTTTCTTT. Translated: CASSKYAQGTEAFF.

The chain couples TRBV19 to TRBJ1-4; TRBD1 aligns across 10 bases. Looked up from germline, CDR1 is LNHDA and CDR2 is SQIVND (reference sequence). V dropped 5 bases and J dropped 2; count of bases not matched to a gene: 11. The CDR3 spans 18 residues. The CDR3 sequence is CASSRPGDRGSTNEKLFF. As DNA, the CDR3 is TGTGCCAGTAGTCGGCCCGGGGACAGGGGTTCCACTAATGAAAAACTGTTTTTT.

The gene calls are TRBV6-5 and TRBJ1-5; D gene unclear. Germline CDR1 MNHEY, CDR2 SVGAGI. V lost 4 bases and J lost 3, with 16 bases in between. The CDR3 has 16 residues. CDR3 sequence (DNA): TGTGCCAGCAGTTCCTTAATTTCAGGCTCCAATCAGCCCCAGCATTTT. Translated, it gives CASSSLISGSNQPQHF.

This rearrangement joins TRBV3-1 (or the pseudogene TRBV3-2) to TRBJ1-3, with 11 bases aligning to TRBD1. Trimming removed 0 bases from V and 3 bases from J; junction bases left unmatched: 4. There are 17 residues in the CDR3. Germline loops: CDR1 LGHDT, CDR2 YNNKEL (reference sequence). The CDR3 protein is CASSQDWTGGFGNTIYF. The CDR3 DNA sequence: TGTGCCAGCAGCCAAGACTGGACAGGGGGCTTTGGAAACACCATATATTTT.

The gene calls are TRBV12-3 or TRBV12-4 and TRBJ2-2, with 7 bases matching TRBD1. V was pared by 5 bases and J by 5 bases, with 2 bases of the junction left unmatched. CDR3 length equals 13 residues. CDR3 DNA sequence: TGTGCCAGCAGTCGACAGGGTACCGGGGAGCTGTTTTTT. Its protein is CASSRQGTGELFF.

The chain is built from TRBV18 and TRBJ2-3; TRBD1 matches 8 bases. The trim removed 3 bases at V and 1 base at J, leaving 3 bases unmatched. CDR3 length: 15 amino acids. Germline-derived CDR1 and CDR2 are KGHSH and LQKENI. The CDR3 sequence: CASSPTGGRTDTQYF. The CDR3, as DNA: TGTGCCAGCTCACCCACAGGGGGGCGCACAGATACGCAGTATTTT.

The chain is built from TRBV19 and TRBJ2-5; D call uncertain. V lost 2 bases and J lost 4, with 8 bases in between. The CDR3 runs 13 residues. Germline V lookup: CDR1 LNHDA, CDR2 SQIVND (reference sequence). The CDR3: CASSISHGETQYF. The CDR3 DNA reads as TGTGCCAGTAGTATATCGCATGGAGAGACCCAGTACTTC.